This TCR beta chain was profiled in a study of blood T cells in healthy people across ages. Through a sample-barcoded 5' primer and a J-beta primer mix, a second PCR was run for roughly 7 to 12 cycles. With 12 random nucleotides, a template-switch adaptor tagged each individual cDNA molecule. TCRdb re-called the 5' RACE reads with MiXCR, one entry per CDR3 protein. Of around 940,000 distinct CDR3 sequences detected, roughly 50% appear once; the ten largest clones hold 20% to 25%. Whole-study results and caveats: The long-lived group displayed more naive CD4+ cells, plus higher diversity, than the aged donors did. The fall in TCR beta diversity per million T cells was roughly linear with age.

The V gene lost 0 bases and the J gene lost 6 bases, with 11 bases spanning the gap. The CDR3 runs 14 residues. In germline, CDR1 is PRHDT, CDR2 FYEKMQ (reference sequence). This clonotype was counted only a few times. The antigen remains unidentified. Sequencing was performed on blood. V and J are TRBV13 and TRBJ2-5; D unresolved. The source of this sequence is an older woman in good health. The CDR3 sequence is CASSLGLGRQTQYF. The CDR3 region has the DNA TGTGCCAGCAGCTTAGGGCTGGGAAGACAGACCCAGTACTTC. The full variable domain, rest sourced from reference TRBV13 and TRBJ2-5, is AAGVIQSPRHLIKEKRETATLKCYPIPRHDTVYWYQQGPGQDPQFLISFYEKMQSDKGSIPDRFSAQQFSDYHSELNMSSLELGDSALYFCASSLGLGRQTQYFGPGTRLLVL.